This entry describes one T cell receptor (beta chain). Its target is not known. This entry is derived from a study of T-cell reconstitution after alpha-beta-depleted transplantation in children. The CDR3 contains 14 residues. Trimming shortened V by 2 bases and J by 8 bases, and 13 bases separated the two germline ends. Researchers prepared the TCRbeta library using unique molecular identifiers, the study reports. TCRdb reprocessed the PCR reads with MiXCR, giving one entry per CDR3 protein. The sample contains about 610,000 distinct CDR3 sequences, roughly a quarter of which appear only once. Study results and caveats: Elevated TCRbeta diversity at day 60 was traced, in some patients, to surviving recipient T cells and thymic progenitors.

This chain uses TRBV12-3 or TRBV12-4 with TRBJ2-1; the D gene could be TRBD1 or TRBD2 (5 bases each). Sample: PBMCs, taken before TCRalphabeta/CD19-depleted stem cell transplant. This sequence originates from a boy in the first two years of life with Wiskott-Aldrich syndrome, due to receive a stem cell transplant. Here the CDR3 reads CASSLRGAVDEQFF. CDR3 in DNA: TGTGCCAGCAGTTTAAGGGGAGCGGTCGATGAGCAGTTCTTC.